These 3 T cell receptor beta chains were all obtained from the same sample, sequenced in a study of post-analysis software for immune sequencing data. Unique-molecular-identifier-tagged TCR beta cDNA libraries were used. TCRdb analysed the PCR reads with MiXCR anew, one entry per CDR3 protein. The sample contains 650,000 to 850,000 distinct CDR3 sequences, around 46% of which appear only once. Study-wide points: Elevated frequency relative to controls characterized four or five TRBV segments in patients, TRBV5-6, TRBV5-1 and TRBV20-1 among them.

Antigens of these TCRs are unknown. Material: blood. Source of these receptors: a girl under 18 with multiple sclerosis.

The chain employs TRBV7-9 and TRBJ1-2, with 8 nucleotides matching TRBD1. The V gene end was trimmed by 1 base and the J gene end by 6 bases; junction bases not matched to a gene: 4. The CDR3 is 14 amino acids. Germline values: CDR1 SEHNR, CDR2 FQNEAQ (reference sequence). CDR3 residues: CASSLGGQEHGYTF. CDR3 coding DNA: TGTGCCAGCAGCTTAGGGGGACAGGAACATGGCTACACCTTC.

V is TRBV7-9 and J is TRBJ1-2; unclear D gene. Looked up from germline, CDR1 is SEHNR and CDR2 is FQNEAQ (reference sequence). V was shortened by 1 base and J by 9 bases, with 6 bases between the two germline ends. CDR3 length: 11 amino acids. CDR3 region: CASSLVGSYTF. The CDR3 DNA reads as TGTGCCAGCAGCTTAGTAGGCAGCTACACCTTC.

To note about this clonotype: One end of the junction is discordant with germline, which a read error may explain. The rearrangement joins TRBV11-2 to TRBJ2-5; D is perhaps TRBD1 or TRBD2 (5 bases each). The CDR3 extends over 19 amino acids. The V gene's germline CDR1 is SGHAT and CDR2 FQNNGV. The CDR3 spells CANSLGRAGTIKLQETQYF. The CDR3 DNA sequence: TGTGCCAACAGCTTAGGACGGGCAGGGACGATAAAGCTCCAAGAGACCCAGTACTTC.